The present T cell receptor (beta chain) was sequenced within a study of shared clonotypes between healthy human individuals. Whole-study context: Aged between 18 and 49, the donors were a couple of women and a few men.

The assay used deep level. Template amounts of approximately 300 ng DNA, around 33,000 T cell genomes, were employed in unsorted PBMC replicate PCRs. Method: immunoSEQ multiplex PCR; TCRdb's copy keeps in-frame clones and lacks some. The data contain around 500,000 clones, 76% of them singletons. Looked up from germline, CDR1 is MDHEN and CDR2 is SYDVKM. Trimming took off 4 bases at V and 0 bases at J, with 12 bases between the two ends. The CDR3 length is 15 residues. In unsorted samples, genomic DNA was obtained using 94 million or so PBMCs. This sequence joins TRBV28 and TRBJ1-2, with D possibly TRBD1 on 6 matching bases. Material: PBMCs. The TCR comes from a woman in her thirties or forties in good health. Some clones in this sample may be carry-over from other donors' samples. The CDR3 loop is CASSSEGEANYGYTF. Here the CDR3 DNA reads TGTGCCAGCAGTTCCGAGGGGGAAGCTAACTATGGCTACACCTTC.